The clone carrying this T cell receptor (beta chain) has ten or more counts. As yet, its antigen is unknown. The CDR3 end lies 3 residues beyond the end of the read and is filled in from the germline J gene. These data are taken from a study of T cell clonality in common variable immunodeficiency. J gave up 4 bases and V 4 bases, and 10 bases lay outside the gene matches. CDR3 length: 15 residues. Per germline, CDR1 SGHRS and CDR2 YFSETQ. Using immunoSEQ multiplex PCR, the repertoire was profiled, and TCRdb retains in-frame clones only, with some absent. This sample has fewer than 60,000 clones and no singletons, with 2% to 2.5% in the ten largest. Study observations and caveats: CVID subjects had higher TCRbeta clonality than healthy controls, most marked in about a third.

This receptor was obtained from a person aged 18 to 75 in good health. Source material: peripheral blood mononuclear cells. The V gene is TRBV5-1, the J gene TRBJ1-2; 7 bases line up with TRBD1. The sequenced part of the CDR3 DNA is TGCGCCAGCAGCCTCGGCGAAGGGGGCGTCTATGGC. Amino acids: CASSLGEGGVYG. The full CDR3 protein reads CASSLGEGGVYGYTF.